These 32 T cell receptor beta chains originate from one sample sequenced in a study of human T cells and chemical hapten exposure. TCRdb called the RACE reads again in MiXCR, with one record for every CDR3 protein. The sample carries under 45,000 distinct CDR3 sequences, less than 5.5% recorded once. Noted time point: healthy volunteer bleed at 6 weeks. Unfractionated whole blood was the source of the extracted total RNA. Sequencing was performed on whole blood. The receptors originated from a human donor in good health. Some clones in this sample may be carry-over from other donors' samples.

This clonotype is deemed medium-sized. For the CDR3, the DNA is TGTGCCATCAGTGAATCTAGCGGGAGCGCAGATACGCAGTATTTT. Encoded protein: CAISESSGSADTQYF. This sequence joins TRBV10-3 and TRBJ2-3; TRBD2 aligns across 10 bases. V was pared by 3 bases and J by 4 bases, with 4 bases of the junction left unmatched. Germline V lookup: CDR1 ENHRY, CDR2 SYGVKD. This CDR3 is built from 15 residues.

This clonotype has at least ten counts. The rearrangement links TRBV24-1 to TRBJ2-2, with 8 bases fitting TRBD1. V was clipped by 9 bases and J by 3 bases; unmatched bases: 11. The germline V gene has CDR1 KGHDR and CDR2 SFDVKD. There are 16 residues in the CDR3. DNA for the CDR3: TGTGCCACCCACGGGCAGGGGGCCTCGGACACCGGGGAGCTGTTTTTT. Protein product: CATHGQGASDTGELFF.

This clonotype was detected many times. This chain links TRBV7-6 with TRBJ1-5; weak D call: TRBD1 (5 bases). Germline CDR1 and CDR2: SGHVS and FNYEAQ. CDR3 size: 16 residues. Trimming removed 1 base at V and 5 bases at J, with 15 bases between. The CDR3 DNA is TGTGCCAGCAGCTTAGACAGGATTTTTGGTGATCAGCCCCAGCATTTT. Protein product: CASSLDRIFGDQPQHF.

The rearrangement uses TRBV10-3 and TRBJ2-2; D possibly matches TRBD1 or TRBD2 (7 bases each). The V end lost 10 bases, the J end lost 5 bases, and 20 bases lay between the germline ends. The V gene's germline CDR1 is ENHRY and CDR2 SYGVKD. This CDR3 is built from 15 residues. This CDR3 reads CATRDREGGTGELFF. Here the CDR3 DNA reads TGTGCCACCCGAGACAGGGAGGGAGGAACCGGGGAGCTGTTTTTT.

This clonotype was detected ten times or more. This chain links TRBV2 with TRBJ1-2; 7 bases line up with TRBD1. CDR3 length: 15 residues. V lost 6 bases and J lost 4; bases outside the gene matches: 11. Germline-derived CDR1 and CDR2 are SNHLY and FYNNEI. CDR3 sequence: CASSQSFGTAYGYTF. DNA for the CDR3: TGTGCCAGCAGCCAAAGTTTTGGGACAGCCTATGGCTACACCTTC.

This clonotype was counted ten times or more. V is TRBV20-1 and J is TRBJ1-1; tentative D call: TRBD1 (5 bases). The V gene's germline CDR1 is DFQATT and CDR2 SNEGSKA (reference sequence). This CDR3 region has 16 residues. The V and J ends lost 1 base and 1 base respectively, with 16 bases between them. DNA for the CDR3: TGCAGTGCTAGAGTCTTCATCCCCACAGGGAACACTGAAGCTTTCTTT. This gives the protein CSARVFIPTGNTEAFF.

The chain joins TRBV25-1 to TRBJ1-5; 7 bases are a match to TRBD1. Germline CDR1 MGHDK, CDR2 SYGVNS. The junction had 13 bases not matched to a gene; V was cut back by 1 base and J by 1 base. This CDR3 spans 19 amino acids. Here the CDR3 DNA reads TGTGCCAGCAGTGAATCTGGGAAATCAAAACAGGGGAGCAATCAGCCCCAGCATTTT. Translated, it gives CASSESGKSKQGSNQPQHF.

The CDR3: CASSPKLRVSNEQFF. DNA of the CDR3: TGTGCCAGCAGCCCCAAACTCAGGGTATCAAATGAGCAGTTCTTC. The chain uses TRBV7-9 and TRBJ2-1; tentatively, D is TRBD1 (5 bases). CDR1 and CDR2 (germline): SEHNR, FQNEAQ (reference sequence). V was trimmed by 5 bases and J by 7 bases, leaving 18 bases between them. The CDR3 length is 15 residues.

This clonotype was found a few times. The chain is built from TRBV27 and TRBJ2-7; D not resolved. Germline V lookup: CDR1 MNHEY, CDR2 SMNVEV (reference sequence). Trimming cost V 7 bases and J 0 bases, with 16 bases left between them. This CDR3 contains 15 residues. CDR3 in amino acids: CASNNARKGSYEQYF. The CDR3 region has the DNA TGTGCCAGCAATAATGCACGGAAAGGCTCCTACGAGCAGTACTTC.

This clonotype was seen ten or more times. The rearrangement links TRBV18 to TRBJ1-1, with 12 nucleotides matching TRBD1. J lost 11 bases, V lost 6 bases, and 10 bases had no gene match. CDR1 is KGHSH, CDR2 LQKENI, per germline. The CDR3 spans 14 residues. Written as DNA, the CDR3 is TGTGCCAGCTCCCAATTGGAGGGACAGGGGGCTGCTTTCTTT. It yields the protein CASSQLEGQGAAFF.

This clonotype was observed at least ten times. CDR3 protein: CSAADQPTGELFF. CDR3 DNA sequence: TGCAGCGCTGCGGACCAACCTACCGGGGAGCTGTTTTTT. The chain couples TRBV29-1 to TRBJ2-2, with no clear D. V was pared by 7 bases and J by 5 bases, with 14 bases between. CDR1 is SQVTM and CDR2 is ANQGSEA in the germline V gene. This CDR3 is 13 amino acids long.

This clonotype was recorded many times. The rearrangement links TRBV28 to TRBJ2-2; 10 bases are a match to TRBD1. V gave up 5 bases and J gave up 11 bases; unmatched junction bases: 2. Per the germline V gene, CDR1 is MDHEN and CDR2 is SYDVKM. The CDR3 length is 12 residues. CDR3 sequence: CASSRDRGELFF. The CDR3, as DNA: TGTGCCAGCAGTCGGGACAGGGGAGAGCTGTTTTTT.

This chain connects TRBV12-3 or TRBV12-4 to TRBJ2-7; D is unresolved. CDR3 length: 11 amino acids. The V and J ends lost 6 bases and 4 bases respectively, with 7 bases between them. The CDR3 DNA reads TGTGCCAGCAGCCGCCGTTACGAGCAGTACTTC. This sequence encodes CASSRRYEQYF.

In this sample, this clonotype turned up a few times. The rearrangement joins TRBV2 to TRBJ1-1; TRBD1 might be the D (5 bases). This CDR3 has 14 amino acids. Germline V gene lookup returns CDR1 SNHLY and CDR2 FYNNEI. The V end lost 6 bases, the J end lost 1 base, and 12 bases lay between the germline ends. This CDR3 is CASRKGSTNTEAFF. The DNA of the CDR3 is TGTGCCAGCAGGAAGGGGTCAACGAACACTGAAGCTTTCTTT.

This clonotype was observed many times. The V call is TRBV2, the J call TRBJ1-5, with a weak D call TRBD1 (5 bases). CDR3 length equals 15 residues. V lost 5 bases and J lost 3, with 14 bases in between. Germline-derived CDR1 and CDR2 are SNHLY and FYNNEI. CDR3 amino acids: CASSFDGASNQPQHF. CDR3 coding DNA: TGTGCCAGCAGTTTTGACGGGGCGTCCAATCAGCCCCAGCATTTT. The complete variable domain, with remaining parts taken from reference TRBV2 and TRBJ1-5, reads EPEVTQTPSHQVTQMGQEVILRCVPISNHLYFYWYRQILGQKVEFLVSFYNNEISEKSEIFDDQFSVERPDGSNFTLKIRSTKLEDSAMYFCASSFDGASNQPQHFGDGTRLSIL.

This clonotype was picked up a small number of times. This sequence joins TRBV20-1 and TRBJ2-3, with 14 bases identical to TRBD2. The CDR3 covers 15 residues. V lost 5 bases and J lost 2; bases outside the gene matches: 3. Germline CDR1 is DFQATT and CDR2 is SNEGSKA (reference sequence). The CDR3 nucleotides are TGCAGTGCTGGGGGACTAGCGGGAGACACAGATACGCAGTATTTT. It codes for CSAGGLAGDTDTQYF.

This clonotype showed up many times. The V call is TRBV20-1, the J call TRBJ2-1, with 8 bases matching TRBD2. Germline-derived CDR1 and CDR2 are DFQATT and SNEGSKA (reference sequence). This CDR3 contains 14 residues. V lost 6 bases and J lost 6; bases outside the gene matches: 10. Written as DNA, the CDR3 is TGCAGTGCCCCTAAAGCGGGAGAAGGCAATGAGCAGTTCTTC. It specifies CSAPKAGEGNEQFF.

This clonotype was observed a handful of times. V and J are TRBV5-4 and TRBJ2-1; 9 bases are a match to TRBD1. The V segment lost 9 bases and the J segment 8 bases; nucleotides outside the gene matches: 9. This CDR3 region has 13 residues. CDR1 is SGHNT, CDR2 YYREEE, per germline (reference sequence). The CDR3 coding sequence is TGTGCCACGGCTTTGACAGGGGGTGATGAGCAGTTCTTC. Amino acid sequence: CATALTGGDEQFF.

This clonotype was detected ten times or more. The rearrangement joins TRBV27 to TRBJ2-1, with 10 bases fitting TRBD2. J lost 7 bases, V lost 5 bases, and 11 bases had no gene match. This CDR3 has 16 residues. Germline CDR1 MNHEY, CDR2 SMNVEV (reference sequence). CDR3 region: CASSPRTSGGWNEQFF. The CDR3 nucleotides are TGTGCCAGCAGTCCGCGGACTAGCGGAGGGTGGAATGAGCAGTTCTTC.

This clonotype was picked up many times. This chain joins TRBV29-1 and TRBJ2-7, with 8 positions matching TRBD1. V gave up 2 bases and J gave up 3 bases; unmatched junction bases: 9. This CDR3 is built from 15 residues. Germline V CDR1 and CDR2: SQVTM, ANQGSEA. The DNA of the CDR3 is TGCAGCGTTGAACCGGACAGGGTTGCTAACTACGAGCAGTACTTC. This encodes CSVEPDRVANYEQYF.

This clonotype was recorded many times. This sequence joins TRBV29-1 and TRBJ2-7; 9 bases match TRBD1. CDR1 and CDR2 (germline): SQVTM, ANQGSEA. The CDR3 length is 13 residues. Unmatched junction bases numbered 5, after V lost 4 bases and J lost 4 bases. The CDR3 DNA sequence: TGCAGCGTTGCCGAGGACAGGGGATACGAGCAGTACTTC. Translated: CSVAEDRGYEQYF.

This clonotype was detected a few times. V is TRBV5-4 and J is TRBJ1-3; 9 positions agree with TRBD1. In germline, CDR1 is SGHNT, CDR2 YYREEE (reference sequence). The junction had 7 bases not matched to a gene; V was cut back by 1 base and J by 2 bases. The CDR3 runs 17 residues. The CDR3 sequence: CASSLRRTGAPGNTIYF. The CDR3 DNA is TGTGCCAGCAGCTTGCGGAGGACAGGGGCACCTGGAAACACCATATATTTT.

This clonotype was seen many times. V is TRBV10-3 and J is TRBJ2-7; TRBD1 might be the D (5 bases). There are 15 residues in the CDR3. The germline V and J ends were trimmed by 4 bases and 3 bases, with 16 bases remaining between them. Germline values: CDR1 ENHRY, CDR2 SYGVKD. The DNA for the CDR3 is TGTGCCATCAGTGCTCCCGATCTAGGGGTCTACGAGCAGTACTTC. As protein: CAISAPDLGVYEQYF.

This clonotype has more than one count but fewer than ten. V usage is TRBV5-4 and J usage is TRBJ1-2; 8 bases are a match to TRBD1. V dropped 5 bases and J dropped 4; count of bases not matched to a gene: 7. The CDR3 loop spans 14 amino acids. In germline, CDR1 is SGHNT, CDR2 YYREEE (reference sequence). The CDR3 DNA reads as TGTGCCAGCAGTCAGGGGGCAAGTATCTATGGCTACACCTTC. Translating it yields CASSQGASIYGYTF.

This clonotype was counted at least ten times. The chain's CDR3 is CASSPRTSGGADTQYF. CDR3 DNA sequence: TGTGCCAGCAGTCCCCGGACTAGCGGGGGGGCAGATACGCAGTATTTT. The chain combines TRBV27 with TRBJ2-3; 15 bases agree with TRBD2. Germline-derived CDR1 and CDR2 are MNHEY and SMNVEV (reference sequence). The J segment lost 4 bases and the V segment lost 5 bases, leaving 4 bases of the junction unmatched. The CDR3 totals 16 residues.

This clonotype was detected many times. The V gene is TRBV5-1, the J gene TRBJ2-1, with 9 nucleotides matching TRBD2. V dropped 1 base and J dropped 3; count of bases not matched to a gene: 5. Per germline, CDR1 SGHRS and CDR2 YFSETQ. This CDR3 has 16 amino acids. CDR3 loop: CASSLTSGSLYNEQFF. The DNA for the CDR3 is TGCGCCAGCAGCTTGACTAGCGGGTCCCTCTACAATGAGCAGTTCTTC.

The chain combines TRBV7-2 with TRBJ1-6; D not certain. Germline V gene sequence: CDR1 SGHTA, CDR2 FQGNSA. Trimming took off 5 bases at V and 9 bases at J, with 17 bases between the two ends. The CDR3 loop spans 15 amino acids. The CDR3 loop is CASSTVRPGISPLHF. The CDR3 bases are TGTGCCAGCAGCACCGTCCGTCCGGGGATTTCACCCCTCCACTTT.

This clonotype was seen a few times. The V and J genes are TRBV27 and TRBJ1-1, with unresolved D. CDR3 length equals 13 residues. CDR1 and CDR2 (germline): MNHEY, SMNVEV (reference sequence). V was pared by 2 bases and J by 6 bases, with 10 bases between. The CDR3 nucleotides are TGTGCCAGCAGTTTAGACGTGAGGGCTGAAGCTTTCTTT. Translated: CASSLDVRAEAFF.

This clonotype has a count of ten or more. J is TRBJ1-6 and V is TRBV10-3, with 7 bases fitting TRBD1. V lost 10 bases, J lost 7 bases, and 7 bases stayed unmatched. Germline CDR1 and CDR2: ENHRY and SYGVKD. The CDR3 spans 13 residues. CDR3 loop: CATHRDSNSPLHF. In DNA, the CDR3 is TGTGCCACTCATCGGGACAGCAATTCACCCCTCCACTTT.

The chain is built from TRBV6-5 and TRBJ2-5, with D perhaps assigned TRBD1 or TRBD2 (6 bases each). Germline V gene data show CDR1 as MNHEY and CDR2 as SVGAGI. The CDR3 extends over 16 amino acids. V lost 0 bases and J 4 bases, leaving 15 bases between the germline ends. DNA of the CDR3: TGTGCCAGCAGTTACTCTATGAGGGGGGCCGGAGAGACCCAGTACTTC. This encodes CASSYSMRGAGETQYF.

Many counts were recorded for this clonotype. The gene calls are TRBV2 and TRBJ2-7; 8 bases fit TRBD2. Germline V lookup: CDR1 SNHLY, CDR2 FYNNEI. V trimming: 6 bases; J trimming: 0 bases; junction bases outside the gene matches: 13. The CDR3 has 17 residues. The CDR3 protein is CASSNSGGDGTSYEQYF. The CDR3 DNA reads TGTGCCAGCAGCAATTCCGGGGGGGACGGGACCTCCTACGAGCAGTACTTC.

This chain connects TRBV5-1 to TRBJ2-7; a possible D gene is TRBD2 (5 bases). CDR1 SGHRS and CDR2 YFSETQ come from the germline V gene. This CDR3 is 14 amino acids long. The V end lost 1 base, the J end lost 1 base, and 9 bases lay between the germline ends. The CDR3 DNA reads TGCGCCAGCAGCTTGCTAGCAGGATCCTACGAGCAGTACTTC. It yields the protein CASSLLAGSYEQYF.